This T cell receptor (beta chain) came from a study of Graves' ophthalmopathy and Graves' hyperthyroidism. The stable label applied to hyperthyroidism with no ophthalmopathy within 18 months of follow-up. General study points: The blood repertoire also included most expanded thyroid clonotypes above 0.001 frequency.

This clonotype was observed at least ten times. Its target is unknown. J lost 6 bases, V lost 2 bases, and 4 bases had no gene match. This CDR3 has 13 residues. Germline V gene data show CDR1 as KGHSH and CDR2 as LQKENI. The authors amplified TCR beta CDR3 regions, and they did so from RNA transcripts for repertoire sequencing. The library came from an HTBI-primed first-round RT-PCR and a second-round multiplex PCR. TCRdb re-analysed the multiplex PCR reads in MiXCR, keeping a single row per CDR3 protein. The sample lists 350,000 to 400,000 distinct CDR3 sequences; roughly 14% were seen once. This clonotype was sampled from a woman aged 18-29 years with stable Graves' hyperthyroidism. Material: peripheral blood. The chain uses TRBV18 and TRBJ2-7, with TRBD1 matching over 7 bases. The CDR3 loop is CASSPGQVGEQYF. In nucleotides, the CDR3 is TGTGCCAGCTCACCAGGACAGGTGGGCGAGCAGTACTTC.